This record looks at one T cell receptor (beta chain) sequence and its context. The sample is drawn from a study of cytomegalovirus exposure and HLA in healthy donors. Clones were read by immunoSEQ multiplex PCR, and TCRdb kept only the in-frame ones, dropping some. The sample lists roughly 310,000 clones; over 75% were seen once. The clonotype was recovered from a man younger than 45 in good health and CMV-seronegative. Sequencing was done on a sample of PBMCs.

The CDR3 bases are TGTGCCAGCAGGGAAGGACAGGGGGCCGACGAGCAGTACTTC. It encodes CASREGQGADEQYF. This chain uses TRBV6-5 with TRBJ2-7; 11 nucleotides align to TRBD1. Germline assignment: CDR1 MNHEY and CDR2 SVGAGI. The CDR3 length is 14 residues. Unmatched junction bases numbered 6, after V lost 6 bases and J lost 5 bases.